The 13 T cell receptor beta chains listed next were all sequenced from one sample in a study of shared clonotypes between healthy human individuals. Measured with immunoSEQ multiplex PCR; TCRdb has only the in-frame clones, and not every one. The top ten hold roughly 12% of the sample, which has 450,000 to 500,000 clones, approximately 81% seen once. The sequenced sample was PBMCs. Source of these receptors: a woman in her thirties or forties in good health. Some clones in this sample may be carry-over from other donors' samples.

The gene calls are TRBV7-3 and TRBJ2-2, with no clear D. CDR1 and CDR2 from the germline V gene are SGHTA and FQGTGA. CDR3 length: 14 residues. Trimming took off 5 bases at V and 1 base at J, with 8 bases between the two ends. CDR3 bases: TGTGCCAGCAGCCTATGGGGGAACACCGGGGAGCTGTTTTTT. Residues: CASSLWGNTGELFF.

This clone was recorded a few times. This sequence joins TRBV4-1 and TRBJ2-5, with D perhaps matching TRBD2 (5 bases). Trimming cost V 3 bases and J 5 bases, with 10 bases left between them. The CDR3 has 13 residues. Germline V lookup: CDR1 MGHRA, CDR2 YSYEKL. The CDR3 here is CASSQWRRETQYF. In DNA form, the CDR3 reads TGCGCCAGCAGCCAGTGGCGGAGGGAGACCCAGTACTTC.

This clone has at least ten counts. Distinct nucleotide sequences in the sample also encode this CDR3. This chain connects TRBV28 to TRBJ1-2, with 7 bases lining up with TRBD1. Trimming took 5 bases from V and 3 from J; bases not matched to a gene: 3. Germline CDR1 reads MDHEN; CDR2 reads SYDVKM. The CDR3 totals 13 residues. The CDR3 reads CASSAGTDYGYTF. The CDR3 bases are TGTGCCAGCAGTGCCGGGACAGACTATGGCTACACCTTC.

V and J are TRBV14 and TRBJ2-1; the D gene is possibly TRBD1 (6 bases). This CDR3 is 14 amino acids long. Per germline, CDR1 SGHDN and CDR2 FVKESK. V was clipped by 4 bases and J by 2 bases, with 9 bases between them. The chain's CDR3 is CASSRRDTYNEQFF. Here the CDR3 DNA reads TGTGCCAGCAGCCGTCGGGACACCTACAATGAGCAGTTCTTC. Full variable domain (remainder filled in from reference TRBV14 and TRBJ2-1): EAGVTQFPSHSVIEKGQTVTLRCDPISGHDNLYWYRRVMGKEIKFLLHFVKESKQDESGMPNNRFLAERTGGTYSTLKVQPAELEDSGVYFCASSRRDTYNEQFFGPGTRLTVL.

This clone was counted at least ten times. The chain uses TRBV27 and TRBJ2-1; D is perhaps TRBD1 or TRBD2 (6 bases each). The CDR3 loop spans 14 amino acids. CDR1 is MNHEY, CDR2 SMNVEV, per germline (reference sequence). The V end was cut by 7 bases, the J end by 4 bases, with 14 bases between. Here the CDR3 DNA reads TGTGCCAGCACGAGGCAGGGGACTTACAATGAGCAGTTCTTC. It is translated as CASTRQGTYNEQFF.

CDR3 residues: CASSLGHLPKGTENEKLFF. Written as DNA, the CDR3 is TGTGCCAGCAGCTTAGGACACTTGCCTAAAGGGACGGAGAATGAAAAACTGTTTTTT. This rearrangement joins TRBV7-8 to TRBJ1-4, with a possible D match to TRBD1 (5 bases). V dropped 1 base and J dropped 5 bases, with 23 bases sitting between them. The germline V gene has CDR1 SGHVS and CDR2 FQNEAQ. This CDR3 comprises 19 residues.

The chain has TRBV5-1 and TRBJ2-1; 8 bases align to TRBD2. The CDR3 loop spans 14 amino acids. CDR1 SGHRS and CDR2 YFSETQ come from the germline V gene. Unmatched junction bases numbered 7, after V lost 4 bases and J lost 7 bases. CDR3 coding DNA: TGCGCCAGCAGCCCGGGACTAGTTGATAATGAGCAGTTCTTC. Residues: CASSPGLVDNEQFF.

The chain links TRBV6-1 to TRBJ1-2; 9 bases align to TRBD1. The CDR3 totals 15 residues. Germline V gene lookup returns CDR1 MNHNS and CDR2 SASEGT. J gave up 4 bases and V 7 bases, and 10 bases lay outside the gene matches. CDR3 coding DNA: TGTGCCAGCATCAGACAGGGGGAAAACGGCTATGGCTACACCTTC. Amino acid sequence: CASIRQGENGYGYTF.

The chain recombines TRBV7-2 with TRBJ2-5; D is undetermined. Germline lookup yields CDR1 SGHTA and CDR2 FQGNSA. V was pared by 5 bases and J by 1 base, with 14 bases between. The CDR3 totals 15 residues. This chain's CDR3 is CASSRSVGVQETQYF. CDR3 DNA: TGTGCCAGCAGCCGGAGCGTCGGAGTCCAAGAGACCCAGTACTTC.

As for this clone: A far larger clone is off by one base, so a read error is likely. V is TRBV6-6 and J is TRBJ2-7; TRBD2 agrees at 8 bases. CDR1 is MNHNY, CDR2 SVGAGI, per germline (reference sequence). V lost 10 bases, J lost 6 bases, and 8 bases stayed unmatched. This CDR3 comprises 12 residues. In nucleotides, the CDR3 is TGTGCCACCAGCGGGAGAGGCCTCGAGCAGTACTTC. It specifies CATSGRGLEQYF.

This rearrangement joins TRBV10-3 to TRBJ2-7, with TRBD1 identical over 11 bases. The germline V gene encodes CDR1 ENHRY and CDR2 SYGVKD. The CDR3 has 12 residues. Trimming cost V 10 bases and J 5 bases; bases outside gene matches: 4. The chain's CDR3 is CATGQGANEQYF. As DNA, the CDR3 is TGTGCCACCGGACAGGGGGCCAACGAGCAGTACTTC.

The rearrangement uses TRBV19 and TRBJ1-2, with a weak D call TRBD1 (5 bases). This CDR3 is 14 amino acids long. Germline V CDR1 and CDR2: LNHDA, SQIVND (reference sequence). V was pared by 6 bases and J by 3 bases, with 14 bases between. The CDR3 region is CASRQGGRHYGYTF. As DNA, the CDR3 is TGTGCCAGTAGGCAGGGAGGGAGGCACTATGGCTACACCTTC.

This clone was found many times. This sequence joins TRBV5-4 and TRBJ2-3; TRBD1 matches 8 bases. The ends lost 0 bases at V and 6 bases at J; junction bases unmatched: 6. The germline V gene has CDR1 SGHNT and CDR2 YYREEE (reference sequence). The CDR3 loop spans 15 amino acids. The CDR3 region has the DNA TGTGCCAGCAGCTTGGCCCAGGGGGCGCACGATACGCAGTATTTT. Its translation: CASSLAQGAHDTQYF.